Listed here are 6 T cell receptor beta chains from one sample, sequenced in a study of T cell changes during pregnancy in multiple sclerosis. Assay: immunoSEQ multiplex PCR; the TCRdb copy retains only in-frame clones and omits some. This repertoire shows fewer than 70,000 clones, 80% to 95% found once; its top ten account for 2.5% to 3.5%. Source: peripheral blood, taken in the second trimester of pregnancy. These receptors originate from a female donor in good health, enrolled as a control in a pregnancy study.

The count of this clone is one. V and J are TRBV6-1 and TRBJ2-5; 7 bases are a match to TRBD2. Germline CDR1 and CDR2: MNHNS and SASEGT. This CDR3 is 14 amino acids long. With V trimmed by 10 bases and J by 1 base, 9 bases remained unmatched. CDR3 nucleotide sequence: TGTGCCAACAACCCCCTAGCGGCCCAAGAGACCCAGTACTTC. Amino acid sequence: CANNPLAAQETQYF.

The chain links TRBV28 to TRBJ2-5, with 7 bases matching TRBD1. CDR3 length: 16 residues. Losses at the gene ends were 2 bases for V and 2 bases for J; bases not matched to a gene: 8. Germline CDR1 and CDR2: MDHEN and SYDVKM. Written as DNA, the CDR3 is TGTGCCAGCAGTTTAGTACAGGGGTCGAAACAAGAGACCCAGTACTTC. This encodes CASSLVQGSKQETQYF. The whole variable domain, filled in from reference TRBV28 and TRBJ2-5, reads DVKVTQSSRYLVKRTGEKVFLECVQDMDHENMFWYRQDPGLGLRLIYFSYDVKMKEKGDIPEGYSVSREKKERFSLILESASTNQTSMYLCASSLVQGSKQETQYFGPGTRLLVL.

The rearrangement uses TRBV9 and TRBJ1-3; 9 positions match TRBD1. CDR3 length: 15 amino acids. CDR1 and CDR2 from the germline V gene are SGDLS and YYNGEE. V lost 2 bases to trimming and J lost 4 bases; unmatched junction nucleotides: 4. CDR3 coding DNA: TGTGCCAGCAGCGTCGGACAGGGGAGCGGAAACACCATATATTTT. Its protein is CASSVGQGSGNTIYF.

V gene TRBV4-1 combines with J gene TRBJ2-7; D perhaps matches TRBD2 (5 bases). The CDR3 runs 15 residues. CDR1 and CDR2 (germline): MGHRA, YSYEKL. V was pared by 0 bases and J by 0 bases, with 9 bases between. CDR3 residues: CASSQDGGPSYEQYF. Here the CDR3 DNA reads TGCGCCAGCAGCCAAGATGGAGGTCCCTCCTACGAGCAGTACTTC.

The V call is TRBV30, the J call TRBJ1-5; 9 nucleotides line up with TRBD1. V shed 3 bases, J shed 9 bases, and the junction held 12 bases outside the gene matches. The CDR3 is 15 amino acids. Germline CDR1 GTSNPN, CDR2 SVGIG (reference sequence). The CDR3 DNA is TGTGCCTGGAGCGGGAAACAGGGGGCCGGCGTGCCCCAGCATTTT. This codes for CAWSGKQGAGVPQHF.

The chain joins TRBV19 to TRBJ2-3, with 10 bases lining up with TRBD1. The V gene end was trimmed by 8 bases and the J gene end by 3 bases; junction bases not matched to a gene: 8. The CDR3 spans 15 residues. Germline CDR1 is LNHDA and CDR2 is SQIVND (reference sequence). CDR3 DNA: TGTGCCAGTTGCGCCGGGACAGGGGTGACAGATACGCAGTATTTT. Amino acids: CASCAGTGVTDTQYF.